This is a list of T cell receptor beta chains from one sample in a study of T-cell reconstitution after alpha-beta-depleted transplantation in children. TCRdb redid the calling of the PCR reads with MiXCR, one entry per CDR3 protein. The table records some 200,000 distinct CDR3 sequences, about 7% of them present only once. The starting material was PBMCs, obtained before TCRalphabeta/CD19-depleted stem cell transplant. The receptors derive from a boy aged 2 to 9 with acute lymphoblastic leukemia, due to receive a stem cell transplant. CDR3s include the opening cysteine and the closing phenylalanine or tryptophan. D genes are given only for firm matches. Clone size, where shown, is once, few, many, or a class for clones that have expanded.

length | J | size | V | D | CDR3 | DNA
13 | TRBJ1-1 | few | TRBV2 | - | CASRATRNTEAFF | TGTGCCAGCAGAGCGACACGGAACACTGAAGCTTTCTTT
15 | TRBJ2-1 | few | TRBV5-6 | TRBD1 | CASSEDRGWYNEQFF | TGTGCCAGCAGCGAGGACAGGGGGTGGTACAATGAGCAGTTCTTC
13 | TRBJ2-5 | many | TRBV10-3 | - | CAIRGGSQETQYF | TGTGCCATCAGGGGTGGTTCCCAAGAGACCCAGTACTTC
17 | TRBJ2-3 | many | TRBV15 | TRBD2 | CAIGGLAGARGTDTQYF | TGTGCCATCGGGGGACTAGCGGGGGCCCGTGGCACAGATACGCAGTATTTT
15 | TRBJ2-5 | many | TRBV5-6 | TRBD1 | CASSLGPDRAKTQYF | TGTGCCAGCAGCTTGGGGCCCGACAGGGCGAAGACCCAGTACTTC
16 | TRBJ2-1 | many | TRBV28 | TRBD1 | CASRRGDRGKNNEQFF | TGTGCCAGCAGGCGGGGGGACAGGGGCAAAAACAATGAGCAGTTCTTC
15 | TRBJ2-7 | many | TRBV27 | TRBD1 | CASSLGQANSYEQYF | TGTGCCAGCAGTTTGGGACAGGCTAACTCCTACGAGCAGTACTTC
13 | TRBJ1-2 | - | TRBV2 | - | CASMLEELYGYTF | TGTGCCAGCATGCTCGAGGAGCTCTATGGCTACACCTTC
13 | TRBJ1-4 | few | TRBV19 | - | CASSPANREKLFF | TGTGCCAGTAGCCCCGCGAACCGGGAAAAACTGTTTTTT
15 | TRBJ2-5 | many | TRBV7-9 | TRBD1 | CASSLYTTGIETQYF | TGTGCCAGCAGCTTATATACGACAGGGATCGAGACCCAGTACTTC
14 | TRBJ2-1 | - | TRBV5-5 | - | CASSLITDHNEQFF | TGTGCCAGCAGCTTGATTACAGACCACAATGAGCAGTTCTTC
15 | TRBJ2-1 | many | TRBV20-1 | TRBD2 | CSARGGAGAYNEQFF | TGCAGTGCTAGAGGGGGTGCGGGAGCCTACAATGAGCAGTTCTTC
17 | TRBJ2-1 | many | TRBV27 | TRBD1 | CASSLAGTGFRVNEQFF | TGTGCCAGCAGTTTGGCCGGGACAGGGTTTAGGGTCAATGAGCAGTTCTTC
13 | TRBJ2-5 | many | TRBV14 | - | CASSLRPTGTQYF | TGTGCCAGCAGCCTCCGACCCACGGGGACCCAGTACTTC
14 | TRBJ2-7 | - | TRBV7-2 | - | CDSSLGQGRYEQYF | TGTGACAGCAGCCTTGGCCAGGGGAGGTACGAGCAGTACTTC
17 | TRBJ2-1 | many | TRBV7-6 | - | CASSLVRIGGQYNEQFF | TGTGCCAGCAGCTTAGTGCGGATAGGGGGGCAGTACAATGAGCAGTTCTTC
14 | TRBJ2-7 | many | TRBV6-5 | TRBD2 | CASSGDYESYEQYF | TGTGCCAGCAGCGGGGACTACGAATCCTACGAGCAGTACTTC
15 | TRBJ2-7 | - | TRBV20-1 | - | CSARGGAGRSYEQYF | TGCAGTGCTAGAGGGGGGGCTGGGCGCTCCTACGAGCAGTACTTC
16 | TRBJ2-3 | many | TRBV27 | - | CASSLGVRGGTDTQYF | TGTGCCAGCAGTTTAGGAGTGCGAGGAGGCACAGATACGCAGTATTTT
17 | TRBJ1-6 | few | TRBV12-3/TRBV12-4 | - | CASSSVRASSYNSPLHF | TGTGCCAGCAGTAGCGTGAGGGCGAGCTCCTATAATTCACCCCTCCACTTT
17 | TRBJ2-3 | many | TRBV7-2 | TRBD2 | CASSFVAGGSTTDTQYF | TGTGCCAGCAGCTTCGTCGCGGGGGGTAGTACGACAGATACGCAGTATTTT
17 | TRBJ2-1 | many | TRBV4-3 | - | CASSQDSLASSYNEQFF | TGCGCCAGCAGCCAAGATTCCCTAGCTTCCTCCTACAATGAGCAGTTCTTC
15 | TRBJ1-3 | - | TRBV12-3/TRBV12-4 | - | CASSFGGSSGNTIYF | TGTGCCAGCAGTTTTGGAGGTTCCTCTGGAAACACCATATATTTT
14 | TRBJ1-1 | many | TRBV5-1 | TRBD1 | CASSWGQDQRKAFF | TGCGCCAGCAGCTGGGGACAGGACCAAAGAAAAGCTTTCTTT
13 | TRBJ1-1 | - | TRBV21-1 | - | CASSLDKNTEAFF | TGTGCCAGCAGCCTCGACAAGAACACTGAAGCTTTCTTT
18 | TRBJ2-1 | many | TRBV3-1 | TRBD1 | CASSQDYGGTGFNNEQFF | TGTGCCAGCAGCCAAGATTATGGCGGGACAGGGTTTAACAATGAGCAGTTCTTC
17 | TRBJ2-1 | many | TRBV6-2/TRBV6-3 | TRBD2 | CASSYSPPSGVYNEQFF | TGTGCCAGCAGTTACTCACCCCCTAGCGGGGTATACAATGAGCAGTTCTTC
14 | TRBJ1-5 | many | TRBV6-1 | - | CASSVEMGNQPQHF | TGTGCCAGCAGTGTAGAAATGGGCAATCAGCCCCAGCATTTT
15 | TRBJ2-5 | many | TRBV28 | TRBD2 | CASSLLRLAQEGQYF | TGTGCCAGCAGTTTATTGAGACTAGCGCAAGAGGGCCAGTACTTC
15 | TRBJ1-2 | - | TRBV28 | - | CASSLIGGSVYGYTF | TGTGCCAGCAGTTTAATTGGGGGCTCAGTCTATGGCTACACCTTC
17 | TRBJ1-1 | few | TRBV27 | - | CASSLVRERGMNTQAFF | TGTGCCAGCAGTTTAGTCAGAGAACGAGGAATGAACACTCAAGCTTTCTTT
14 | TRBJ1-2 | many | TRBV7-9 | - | CASSLVPLDYGYTF | TGTGCCAGCAGCTTAGTGCCCTTGGACTATGGCTACACCTTC
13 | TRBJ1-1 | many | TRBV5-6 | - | CASEFQVNTEAFF | TGTGCCAGCGAGTTCCAGGTTAACACTGAAGCTTTCTTT
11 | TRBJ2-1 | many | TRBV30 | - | CAWRGANEQFF | TGTGCCTGGAGGGGGGCGAATGAGCAGTTCTTC
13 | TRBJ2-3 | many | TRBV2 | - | CASKQGDTPTQYF | TGTGCCAGCAAACAGGGAGATACCCCTACGCAGTATTTT
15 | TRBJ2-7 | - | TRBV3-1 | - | CASSQATRDSYEQYF | TGTGCCAGCAGCCAAGCCACGAGGGACTCCTACGAGCAGTACTTC
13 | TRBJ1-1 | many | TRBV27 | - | CASSFRGGTEAFF | TGTGCCAGCAGCTTTCGGGGAGGCACTGAAGCTTTCTTT
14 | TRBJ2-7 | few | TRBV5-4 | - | CASRGGLNPYEQYF | TGTGCCAGCAGGGGGGGACTGAATCCCTACGAGCAGTACTTC
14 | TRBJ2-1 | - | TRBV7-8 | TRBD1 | CASSSGTGHNEQFF | TGTGCCAGCAGCTCCGGGACAGGGCACAATGAGCAGTTCTTC
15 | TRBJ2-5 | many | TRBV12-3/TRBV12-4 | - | CASSLMGTGRETQYF | TGTGCCAGCAGTTTGATGGGAACGGGAAGGGAGACCCAGTACTTC
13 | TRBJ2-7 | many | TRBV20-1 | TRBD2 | CSAVPGLGYEQYF | TGCAGTGCTGTCCCGGGACTAGGATACGAGCAGTACTTC
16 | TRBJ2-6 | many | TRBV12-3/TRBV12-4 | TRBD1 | CASRKTGVTGANVLTF | TGTGCCAGCAGAAAAACAGGGGTAACTGGGGCCAACGTCCTGACTTTC
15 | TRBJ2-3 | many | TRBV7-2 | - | CASSFRTRDTDTQYF | TGTGCCAGCAGCTTCCGAACTAGGGACACAGATACGCAGTATTTT
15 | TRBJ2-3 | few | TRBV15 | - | CATSGGEVDTDTQYF | TGTGCTACTTCGGGCGGGGAGGTTGACACAGATACGCAGTATTTT
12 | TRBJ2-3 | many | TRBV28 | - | CASSFRWDTQYF | TGTGCCAGCAGTTTCCGGTGGGATACGCAGTATTTT
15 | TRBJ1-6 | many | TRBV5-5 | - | CASSLEAGSNSPLHF | TGTGCCAGCAGCTTGGAGGCCGGATCTAATTCACCCCTCCACTTT
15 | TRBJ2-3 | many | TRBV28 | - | CASPRRDTCTDTQYF | TGTGCCAGCCCTCGCCGGGACACATGCACAGATACGCAGTATTTT
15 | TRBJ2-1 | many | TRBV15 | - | CATSRVIVGINEQFF | TGTGCCACCAGCAGAGTAATAGTAGGGATCAATGAGCAGTTCTTC
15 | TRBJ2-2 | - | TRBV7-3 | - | CASSLGQPNTGELFF | TGTGCCAGCAGCTTAGGACAACCGAACACCGGGGAGCTGTTTTTT
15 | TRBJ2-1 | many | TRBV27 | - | CASRVGAGIYNEQFF | TGTGCCAGCAGGGTGGGCGCGGGGATATACAATGAGCAGTTCTTC
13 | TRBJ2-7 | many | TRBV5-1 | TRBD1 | CASSLGQYYEQYF | TGCGCCAGCAGCCTGGGACAGTACTACGAGCAGTACTTC